Below are 24 T cell receptor beta chains sequenced from a single sample in a study of regulatory T cells in long-lasting Graves disease. Specified time point: persistent/refractory GD, antithyroid drugs over 5 years with positive TRAb. PBMC-derived RNA was used for the TCR library. Investigators prepared the TCR beta libraries by applying iRepertoire HTBI primers and Arm-PCR of CDR3 regions. Each CDR3 protein gets one entry after TCRdb re-called the multiplex PCR reads with MiXCR. The data hold a few hundred thousand distinct CDR3 sequences, with around 22% observed a single time. Specimen: peripheral blood mononuclear cells (PBMCs), collected when the disease was refractory, from a patient treated with antithyroid drugs. These TCRs come from a female donor with Graves disease.

The rearrangement links TRBV5-1 to TRBJ2-3; 13 bases line up with TRBD2. The germline CDR1 and CDR2 sequences are SGHRS and YFSETQ. V was clipped by 2 bases and J by 3 bases; unmatched bases: 3. CDR3 length equals 16 residues. CDR3 sequence reads: CASSLLAGGPTDTQYF. CDR3 nucleotides: TGCGCCAGCAGCTTACTAGCGGGAGGGCCGACAGATACGCAGTATTTT.

The rearrangement links TRBV5-1 to TRBJ1-5; D is ambiguous. In germline, CDR1 is SGHRS, CDR2 YFSETQ. The ends were cut back, 4 bases at V and 0 bases at J, with 11 bases in the middle. The CDR3 covers 15 residues. CDR3 DNA: TGCGCCAGCAGCCCTGATGGGGATAGCAATCAGCCCCAGCATTTT. Translating it yields CASSPDGDSNQPQHF.

Only a few counts were recorded for this clonotype. The chain recombines TRBV28 with TRBJ2-2, with D perhaps matching TRBD2 (5 bases). The CDR3 runs to 14 residues. The germline V and J ends were trimmed by 7 bases and 0 bases, with 9 bases remaining between them. The germline CDR1 and CDR2 sequences are MDHEN and SYDVKM. The CDR3 reads CASIPGTNTGELFF. CDR3 bases: TGTGCCAGCATTCCGGGGACGAACACCGGGGAGCTGTTTTTT.

The chain uses TRBV29-1 and TRBJ2-2, with TRBD1 matching 8 bases. Germline CDR1 is SQVTM and CDR2 is ANQGSEA. The V segment lost 7 bases and the J segment 1 base; nucleotides outside the gene matches: 5. The CDR3 consists of 14 residues. The CDR3, as DNA: TGCAGCGCCGGAGGACAGGGGAACACCGGGGAGCTGTTTTTT. It codes for CSAGGQGNTGELFF.

This clonotype was recorded at least ten times. The gene calls are TRBV15 and TRBJ2-7, with TRBD2 identical over 9 bases. CDR1 is LNHNV and CDR2 is YYDKDF in the germline V gene (reference sequence). V was clipped by 1 base and J by 2 bases; unmatched bases: 6. The CDR3 runs 16 residues. Here the CDR3 reads CATSRAGLAGTYEQYF. CDR3 bases: TGTGCCACCAGCAGAGCAGGGCTAGCGGGAACCTACGAGCAGTACTTC.

This clonotype was observed a few times. The CDR3 protein is CSARRDVWGLDYEQYF. The CDR3, as DNA: TGCAGTGCTCGCAGGGACGTGTGGGGCCTGGACTACGAGCAGTACTTC. The chain recombines TRBV20-1 with TRBJ2-7; D might be TRBD1 or TRBD2, each matching 5 bases. Germline V gene data show CDR1 as DFQATT and CDR2 as SNEGSKA (reference sequence). The V end was cut by 5 bases, the J end by 3 bases, with 23 bases between. There are 16 residues in the CDR3.

This clonotype was detected ten times or more. The rearrangement links TRBV28 to TRBJ1-2; the D is unclear. Germline V CDR1 and CDR2: MDHEN, SYDVKM. The CDR3 covers 15 residues. The V and J ends lost 4 bases and 3 bases respectively, with 15 bases between them. The DNA of the CDR3 is TGTGCCAGCAGTTCCTACGACATCCGCTACTATGGCTACACCTTC. Its translation: CASSSYDIRYYGYTF.

This clonotype was observed a handful of times. V gene TRBV30 combines with J gene TRBJ1-1, with a possible D match to TRBD1 (5 bases). This CDR3 comprises 13 residues. The germline gives CDR1 GTSNPN, CDR2 SVGIG (reference sequence). V shed 3 bases and J shed 6 bases, with 14 bases lying between them. The CDR3 sequence is CAWRIAGGAEAFF. CDR3 DNA: TGTGCCTGGAGGATCGCGGGGGGGGCTGAAGCTTTCTTT. The full variable domain, in which reference TRBV30 and TRBJ1-1 provide the parts outside the CDR3, is SQTIHQWPATLVQPVGSPLSLECTVEGTSNPNLYWYRQAAGRGLQLLFYSVGIGQISSEVPQNLSASRPQDRQFILSSKKLLLSDSGFYLCAWRIAGGAEAFFGQGTRLTVV.

The chain recombines TRBV7-2 with TRBJ1-1, with 8 bases identical to TRBD1. Losses at the gene ends were 5 bases for V and 4 bases for J; bases not matched to a gene: 9. CDR1 is SGHTA, CDR2 FQGNSA, per germline. This CDR3 comprises 15 residues. CDR3 protein: CASSPRTGQRTEAFF. The CDR3 region has the DNA TGTGCCAGCAGCCCCCGGACAGGGCAACGCACTGAAGCTTTCTTT.

This clonotype was observed at least ten times. The chain links TRBV6-1 to TRBJ1-2, with TRBD1 identical over 9 bases. The CDR3 is 17 amino acids. Germline V CDR1 and CDR2: MNHNS, SASEGT. The V segment lost 6 bases and the J segment 3 bases; nucleotides outside the gene matches: 14. The CDR3 is CASSLDRGKWVHYGYTF. DNA for the CDR3: TGTGCCAGCAGCCTGGACAGGGGAAAATGGGTCCACTATGGCTACACCTTC.

This clonotype was found a few times. The chain uses TRBV20-1 and TRBJ1-3; D is undetermined. CDR1 is DFQATT, CDR2 SNEGSKA, per germline (reference sequence). The CDR3 is 11 amino acids. As DNA, the CDR3 is TGCAGCGGGGTGTCTGGAAACACCATATATTTT. This encodes CSGVSGNTIYF.

This clonotype was observed a handful of times. The chain links TRBV5-6 to TRBJ2-6; possibly TRBD2 for D (5 bases). V lost 1 base and J 3 bases, leaving 11 bases between the germline ends. This CDR3 region has 16 residues. Germline V gene sequence: CDR1 SGHDT, CDR2 YYEEEE. CDR3 sequence: CASSLMVRGGANVLTF. CDR3 bases: TGTGCCAGCAGCTTGATGGTTCGGGGTGGGGCCAACGTCCTGACTTTC.

At least ten counts were recorded for this clonotype. The gene calls are TRBV6-1 and TRBJ2-5; D might be TRBD2 (7 bases). V was trimmed by 10 bases and J by 4 bases, leaving 16 bases between them. Per germline, CDR1 MNHNS and CDR2 SASEGT. CDR3 length: 13 amino acids. DNA for the CDR3: TGTGCCACCCAAAGGGGGGGCGCAGAGACCCAGTACTTC. It codes for CATQRGGAETQYF.

This clonotype occurred many times. Written as DNA, the CDR3 is TGCAGTGCCCCCAATCCGGCGGGAGGTTCCTACGAGCAGTACTTC. Translated, it gives CSAPNPAGGSYEQYF. This chain connects TRBV20-1 to TRBJ2-7; 8 bases map to TRBD2. This CDR3 comprises 15 residues. Germline assignment: CDR1 DFQATT and CDR2 SNEGSKA (reference sequence). The V segment lost 6 bases and the J segment 1 base; nucleotides outside the gene matches: 11.

Ten or more counts support this clonotype. V usage is TRBV2 and J usage is TRBJ2-7, with D perhaps matching TRBD2 (5 bases). V dropped 1 base and J dropped 4 bases, with 8 bases sitting between them. Looked up from germline, CDR1 is SNHLY and CDR2 is FYNNEI. The CDR3 sequence is 13 residues long. This CDR3 reads CASSEGLLYEQYF. CDR3 DNA: TGTGCCAGCAGTGAAGGACTACTATACGAGCAGTACTTC.

This clonotype was counted between two and nine times. This chain connects TRBV30 to TRBJ1-2; possibly TRBD1 for D (5 bases). Germline V gives CDR1 GTSNPN, CDR2 SVGIG (reference sequence). This CDR3 spans 14 amino acids. The V end was cut by 1 base, the J end by 3 bases, with 12 bases between. CDR3 region: CAWSEAGRYYGYTF. CDR3 bases: TGTGCCTGGAGTGAGGCAGGGCGCTACTATGGCTACACCTTC.

The sample holds many counts of this clonotype. This chain joins TRBV3-1 and TRBJ1-2; 9 nucleotides line up with TRBD1. This CDR3 is built from 15 residues. CDR1 and CDR2 from the germline V gene are LGHDT and YNNKEL (reference sequence). Trimming took 3 bases from V and 7 from J; bases not matched to a gene: 9. The chain's CDR3 is CASSQNGQGTSGYTF. CDR3 coding DNA: TGTGCCAGCAGCCAGAACGGACAGGGGACATCTGGCTACACCTTC.

This clonotype showed up just once. CDR3 amino acids: CASSQDPIAGGGRRNTQYF. In DNA form, the CDR3 reads TGCGCCAGCAGCCAAGACCCCATAGCGGGAGGAGGGAGACGGAATACGCAGTATTTT. This rearrangement joins TRBV4-3 to TRBJ2-3; 10 positions match TRBD2. The CDR3 sequence is 19 residues long. Germline V gene lookup returns CDR1 LGHNA and CDR2 YSLEER. The V and J ends lost 0 bases and 7 bases, in that order; junction bases with no gene match: 16.

The chain carries TRBV6-2 or TRBV6-3 and TRBJ2-2; 7 bases map to TRBD1. V shed 4 bases and J 4 bases; nucleotides not matched to a gene: 6. This CDR3 is 15 amino acids long. Germline lookup yields CDR1 MNHEY and CDR2 SVGEGT. The CDR3 sequence: CASSFGQVITGELFF. As DNA, the CDR3 is TGTGCCAGCAGTTTCGGACAGGTGATCACCGGGGAGCTGTTTTTT.

The rearrangement links TRBV20-1 to TRBJ2-7, with D maybe TRBD1 (5 bases). This CDR3 region has 12 residues. Germline lookup yields CDR1 DFQATT and CDR2 SNEGSKA (reference sequence). Trimming removed 6 bases from V and 4 bases from J, with 13 bases in between. CDR3 bases: TGCAGTGCAAATTATGACAGTTACGAGCAGTACTTC. It specifies CSANYDSYEQYF.

This clonotype was recorded at least ten times. This chain links TRBV3-1 with TRBJ1-1, with a weak D call TRBD1 (5 bases). V lost 3 bases, J lost 5 bases, and 13 bases lay in between. CDR1 is LGHDT and CDR2 is YNNKEL in the germline V gene (reference sequence). CDR3 size: 14 residues. CDR3 nucleotides: TGTGCCAGCAGCCAGGGGCAGGGAGGGACTGAAGCTTTCTTT. This gives the protein CASSQGQGGTEAFF.

Many counts were recorded for this clonotype. The V and J genes are TRBV12-3 or TRBV12-4 and TRBJ1-1; D not certain. The CDR3 is made up of 14 amino acids. Trimming took off 6 bases at V and 0 bases at J, with 11 bases between the two ends. Here the CDR3 reads CASSKGSVNTEAFF. Written as DNA, the CDR3 is TGTGCCAGCAGCAAAGGATCCGTGAACACTGAAGCTTTCTTT.

There are many counts of this clonotype. A read error is possible here, since a much larger clone lies one base away. This chain uses TRBV7-2 with TRBJ2-7, with D unresolved. The germline V and J ends were trimmed by 5 bases and 0 bases, with 5 bases remaining between them. Germline V lookup: CDR1 SGHTA, CDR2 FQGNSA. The CDR3 loop spans 12 amino acids. The CDR3 bases are TGTGCCAGCAGCCATAGCTCCTACGAGCAGTACTTC. Protein product: CASSHSSYEQYF.

The J gene is TRBJ2-7, the V gene TRBV27, with a tentative D call TRBD1 (5 bases). CDR1 MNHEY and CDR2 SMNVEV come from the germline V gene (reference sequence). Trimming shortened V by 7 bases and J by 7 bases, and 20 bases separated the two germline ends. This CDR3 has 14 amino acids. CDR3 residues: CASKRQSLGWEQYF. In nucleotides, the CDR3 is TGTGCCAGCAAAAGACAGAGCCTAGGCTGGGAGCAGTACTTC.